Below, 27 T cell receptor beta chains from the same sample are listed, as sequenced in a study of CD8+ T cells in alopecia areata. Sequencing used cDNA as its template, made by extracting RNA and reverse transcribing it. Sequencing was performed with immunoSEQ multiplex PCR; in TCRdb, only in-frame clones are kept and a portion is missing. The sample carries 150,000 to 200,000 clones, less than 65% recorded once. Treatment defined: oral pan-JAK inhibitor, 5-10 mg twice daily. Sequences were derived from CD4+ T cells sorted from blood, sampled at week 24, from a patient treated with tofacitinib. Receptors originate from a human donor with alopecia areata.

The V gene is TRBV27, the J gene TRBJ1-1; D unclear. The CDR3 has 14 residues. Germline CDR1 reads MNHEY; CDR2 reads SMNVEV (reference sequence). The V and J ends lost 2 bases and 1 base respectively, with 8 bases between them. The CDR3 here is CASSLASANTEAFF. DNA of the CDR3: TGTGCCAGCAGTTTAGCTTCAGCGAACACTGAAGCTTTCTTT.

The chain is built from TRBV29-1 and TRBJ1-2; D might be TRBD1 (6 bases). The germline V gene has CDR1 SQVTM and CDR2 ANQGSEA. CDR3 size: 13 residues. Trimming took off 5 bases at V and 4 bases at J, with 14 bases between the two ends. CDR3 sequence (DNA): TGCAGCGTTAACAGGGATTTAAGCTATGGCTACACCTTC. Translation gives CSVNRDLSYGYTF.

In this sample, this clone turned up a few times. The chain is built from TRBV5-6 and TRBJ1-1; D is ambiguous. Trimming pared 0 bases from V and 1 base from J, leaving 10 bases between. CDR3 length: 15 residues. In germline, CDR1 is SGHDT, CDR2 YYEEEE. CDR3 DNA sequence: TGTGCCAGCAGCTTGGACACGGGTCAGAACACTGAAGCTTTCTTT. Translating it yields CASSLDTGQNTEAFF.

The chain employs TRBV29-1 and TRBJ1-5, with 7 bases fitting TRBD1. From germline, CDR1 is SQVTM and CDR2 ANQGSEA. CDR3 length equals 13 residues. Trimming took 5 bases from V and 4 from J; bases not matched to a gene: 5. The CDR3 sequence is CSVSGTENQPQHF. As DNA, the CDR3 is TGCAGCGTTTCGGGGACAGAAAATCAGCCCCAGCATTTT.

This clone was detected a few times. V is TRBV9 and J is TRBJ1-1, with 7 bases identical to TRBD1. The CDR3 loop spans 13 amino acids. Germline CDR1 reads SGDLS; CDR2 reads YYNGEE. Trimming cost V 4 bases and J 9 bases; bases outside gene matches: 9. CDR3 residues: CASSPEGARQAFF. CDR3 sequence (DNA): TGTGCCAGCAGCCCAGAGGGGGCTAGGCAAGCTTTCTTT. Together with reference TRBV9 and TRBJ1-1, the CDR3 gives the full variable domain: DSGVTQTPKHLITATGQRVTLRCSPRSGDLSVYWYQQSLDQGLQFLIQYYNGEERAKGNILERFSAQQFPDLHSELNLSSLELGDSALYFCASSPEGARQAFFGQGTRLTVV.

The rearrangement uses TRBV5-1 and TRBJ1-1; D perhaps matches TRBD1 (5 bases). Germline assignment: CDR1 SGHRS and CDR2 YFSETQ. This CDR3 has 15 residues. The V end lost 2 bases, the J end lost 0 bases, and 11 bases lay between the germline ends. The CDR3 DNA is TGCGCCAGCAGCTTTAACCTACAGGTGAACACTGAAGCTTTCTTT. It encodes CASSFNLQVNTEAFF. Supplemented by reference TRBV5-1 and TRBJ1-1, the full variable domain reads KAGVTQTPRYLIKTRGQQVTLSCSPISGHRSVSWYQQTPGQGLQFLFEYFSETQRNKGNFPGRFSGRQFSNSRSEMNVSTLELGDSALYLCASSFNLQVNTEAFFGQGTRLTVV.

This chain uses TRBV11-3 with TRBJ1-1; D call uncertain. Trimming took off 5 bases at V and 0 bases at J, with 7 bases between the two ends. The CDR3 runs 13 residues. Germline loops: CDR1 SGHNT, CDR2 YENEEA. CDR3 nucleotides: TGTGCCAGCAGCCCCCGGTTGAACACTGAAGCTTTCTTT. Translating gives CASSPRLNTEAFF.

The genes are TRBV5-1 and TRBJ2-7; TRBD1 aligns across 10 bases. Per the germline V gene, CDR1 is SGHRS and CDR2 is YFSETQ. Germline trimming cut 4 bases from V and 2 bases from J; bases unmatched to any gene: 6. The CDR3 loop spans 15 amino acids. Written as DNA, the CDR3 is TGCGCCAGCAGCCCCCGAGGACAGGGGGCCTACGAGCAGTACTTC. As protein: CASSPRGQGAYEQYF.

V usage is TRBV30 and J usage is TRBJ1-6, with 8 bases lining up with TRBD1. Germline V CDR1 and CDR2: GTSNPN, SVGIG (reference sequence). V lost 0 bases to trimming and J lost 8 bases; unmatched junction nucleotides: 3. CDR3 length: 14 residues. CDR3 loop: CAWSVPGQDSPLHF. Written as DNA, the CDR3 is TGTGCCTGGAGTGTCCCGGGACAGGATTCACCCCTCCACTTT.

V gene TRBV29-1 combines with J gene TRBJ2-2; the D gene is possibly TRBD1 (6 bases). The CDR3 extends over 15 amino acids. Trimming pared 5 bases from V and 0 bases from J, leaving 13 bases between. Germline assignment: CDR1 SQVTM and CDR2 ANQGSEA. In DNA form, the CDR3 reads TGCAGCGTTCCCCGGGACACGCCGAACACCGGGGAGCTGTTTTTT. Translating gives CSVPRDTPNTGELFF.

This sequence joins TRBV29-1 and TRBJ2-3, with D possibly being TRBD1 (6 bases). The germline V gene has CDR1 SQVTM and CDR2 ANQGSEA. The V gene lost 7 bases and the J gene lost 6 bases, with 11 bases spanning the gap. The CDR3 is made up of 11 amino acids. In DNA, the CDR3 is TGCAGCGCCGGGACAACCGATACGCAGTATTTT. This gives the protein CSAGTTDTQYF.

The CDR3 DNA sequence: TGTGCCAGCTCACCCGGGCCCTCTGGTCAGCCCCAGCATTTT. It encodes CASSPGPSGQPQHF. This chain connects TRBV18 to TRBJ1-5, with D uncertain. The CDR3 runs 14 residues. V was clipped by 3 bases and J by 6 bases, with 12 bases between them. The germline gives CDR1 KGHSH, CDR2 LQKENI.

This chain joins TRBV18 and TRBJ2-5; unclear D gene. The CDR3 runs to 15 residues. Germline lookup yields CDR1 KGHSH and CDR2 LQKENI. Trimming shortened V by 2 bases and J by 3 bases, and 13 bases separated the two germline ends. The CDR3 reads CASSPEKGTKETQYF. CDR3 DNA sequence: TGTGCCAGCTCACCAGAAAAGGGTACCAAAGAGACCCAGTACTTC.

This clone was detected only once. This sequence joins TRBV7-7 and TRBJ2-5; D is uncertain. Germline values: CDR1 SSHAT, CDR2 FNYEAQ (reference sequence). Trimming stripped 1 base from V and 1 base from J, with 13 bases between. There are 16 residues in the CDR3. Here the CDR3 DNA reads TGTGCCAGCAGCTTAGGCTCCCTGGGCCGCCAAGAGACCCAGTACTTC. Translation gives CASSLGSLGRQETQYF.

The chain recombines TRBV10-3 with TRBJ2-7; D remains unclear. Per germline, CDR1 ENHRY and CDR2 SYGVKD. The CDR3 runs to 11 residues. The ends were cut back, 3 bases at V and 5 bases at J, with 5 bases in the middle. In nucleotides, the CDR3 is TGTGCCATCAGTGAAACCGACGAGCAGTACTTC. It encodes CAISETDEQYF.

This clone was counted many times. The chain uses TRBV10-3 and TRBJ2-7; a possible D gene is TRBD2 (5 bases). This CDR3 has 14 amino acids. The V gene's germline CDR1 is ENHRY and CDR2 SYGVKD. The V end was cut by 2 bases, the J end by 6 bases, with 14 bases between. CDR3: CAISENFEGSEQYF. As DNA, the CDR3 is TGTGCCATCAGTGAGAATTTTGAGGGCAGCGAGCAGTACTTC.

This clone was seen a handful of times. The chain couples TRBV5-1 to TRBJ2-1; 11 bases are shared with TRBD1. The CDR3 runs to 15 residues. Germline V gene lookup returns CDR1 SGHRS and CDR2 YFSETQ. V was pared by 4 bases and J by 5 bases, with 5 bases of the junction left unmatched. The CDR3 reads CASSLRDRGNNEQFF. The CDR3 DNA is TGCGCCAGCAGCCTCCGGGACAGGGGGAACAATGAGCAGTTCTTC.

This clone occurred many times. The chain employs TRBV5-1 and TRBJ2-1; TRBD2 matches 8 bases. J lost 7 bases, V lost 3 bases, and 9 bases had no gene match. Germline V gene sequence: CDR1 SGHRS, CDR2 YFSETQ. The CDR3 runs 15 residues. The CDR3 sequence is CASSSPGLVTNEQFF. CDR3 coding DNA: TGCGCCAGCAGCTCTCCGGGACTAGTGACAAATGAGCAGTTCTTC.

The genes are TRBV2 and TRBJ2-3; the D is unclear. The CDR3 has 13 residues. Germline CDR1 and CDR2: SNHLY and FYNNEI. Trimming cost V 6 bases and J 2 bases, with 9 bases left between them. The CDR3, as DNA: TGTGCCAGCAGCTACTATTACACAGATACGCAGTATTTT. Residues: CASSYYYTDTQYF. Complete variable domain (other parts from reference TRBV2 and TRBJ2-3): EPEVTQTPSHQVTQMGQEVILRCVPISNHLYFYWYRQILGQKVEFLVSFYNNEISEKSEIFDDQFSVERPDGSNFTLKIRSTKLEDSAMYFCASSYYYTDTQYFGPGTRLTVL.

The V call is TRBV29-1, the J call TRBJ2-1, with D possibly matching TRBD2 (7 bases). The CDR3 consists of 14 residues. V shed 7 bases and J shed 7 bases, with 20 bases lying between them. CDR1 SQVTM and CDR2 ANQGSEA come from the germline V gene. In DNA form, the CDR3 reads TGCAGCGCCGCGTACGGGGGGCTTAGGAATGAGCAGTTCTTC. Its protein product is CSAAYGGLRNEQFF.

The V and J genes are TRBV7-6 and TRBJ2-5, with D uncertain. Germline V gene data show CDR1 as SGHVS and CDR2 as FNYEAQ. This CDR3 region has 12 residues. Deletions cut 5 bases from V and 2 bases from J, with 6 bases between. DNA of the CDR3: TGTGCCAGCAGCCGACCTCAAGAGACCCAGTACTTC. This sequence encodes CASSRPQETQYF.

V gene TRBV10-3 combines with J gene TRBJ2-3; the D is unclear. Germline CDR1 ENHRY, CDR2 SYGVKD. The CDR3 contains 13 residues. Trimming removed 0 bases at V and 5 bases at J, with 6 bases between. CDR3 DNA sequence: TGTGCCATCAGTGAGTCGTCTGTAGATACGCAGTATTTT. Residues: CAISESSVDTQYF.

The rearrangement links TRBV29-1 to TRBJ2-1; TRBD1 aligns across 11 bases. The CDR3 has 12 amino acids. V shed 6 bases and J 6 bases; nucleotides not matched to a gene: 1. Germline-derived CDR1 and CDR2 are SQVTM and ANQGSEA. CDR3 sequence: CSVDRGPNEQFF. In DNA, the CDR3 is TGCAGCGTGGACAGGGGGCCCAATGAGCAGTTCTTC.

The chain couples TRBV29-1 to TRBJ2-5, with 11 bases fitting TRBD1. The CDR3 is 14 residues long. The V and J ends lost 7 bases and 4 bases, in that order; junction bases with no gene match: 8. Germline V gene lookup returns CDR1 SQVTM and CDR2 ANQGSEA. In DNA, the CDR3 is TGCAGCGCCCGGGACAGGGGGAGGGGAGAGACCCAGTACTTC. Its translation: CSARDRGRGETQYF.

The rearrangement joins TRBV30 to TRBJ1-1; D gene ambiguous. The CDR3 contains 11 residues. Trimming removed 6 bases at V and 0 bases at J, with 5 bases between. CDR1 GTSNPN and CDR2 SVGIG come from the germline V gene (reference sequence). The CDR3 region has the DNA TGTGCCTGCCTGATGAACACTGAAGCTTTCTTT. Protein product: CACLMNTEAFF.

The sample holds one count of this clone. The chain recombines TRBV29-1 with TRBJ1-2; the D is unclear. The CDR3 runs 13 residues. Germline values: CDR1 SQVTM, CDR2 ANQGSEA. The V and J ends lost 3 bases and 3 bases respectively, with 11 bases between them. The CDR3: CSVDFTPDYGYTF. DNA of the CDR3: TGCAGCGTTGATTTTACCCCGGACTATGGCTACACCTTC. Complete variable domain (other parts from reference TRBV29-1 and TRBJ1-2): SAVISQKPSRDICQRGTSLTIQCQVDSQVTMMFWYRQQPGQSLTLIATANQGSEATYESGFVIDKFPISRPNLTFSTLTVSNMSPEDSSIYLCSVDFTPDYGYTFGSGTRLTVV.

The chain is built from TRBV7-2 and TRBJ2-3; 10 nucleotides match TRBD2. Germline CDR1 and CDR2: SGHTA and FQGNSA. There are 15 residues in the CDR3. V was clipped by 4 bases and J by 2 bases; unmatched bases: 3. The CDR3 DNA sequence: TGTGCCAGCAGCTACCTAGCGGGGGACACAGATACGCAGTATTTT. Translating gives CASSYLAGDTDTQYF.